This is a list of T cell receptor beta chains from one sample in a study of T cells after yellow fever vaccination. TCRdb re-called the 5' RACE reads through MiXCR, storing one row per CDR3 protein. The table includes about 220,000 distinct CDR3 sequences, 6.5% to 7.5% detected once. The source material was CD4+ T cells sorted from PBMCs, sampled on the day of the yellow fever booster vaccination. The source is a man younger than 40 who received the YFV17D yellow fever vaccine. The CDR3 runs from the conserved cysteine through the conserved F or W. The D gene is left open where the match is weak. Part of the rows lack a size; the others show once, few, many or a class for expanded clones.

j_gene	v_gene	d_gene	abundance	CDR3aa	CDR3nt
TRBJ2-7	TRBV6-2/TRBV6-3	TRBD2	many	CASRRTSSYEQYF	TGTGCCAGCCGAAGGACTAGTTCCTACGAGCAGTACTTC
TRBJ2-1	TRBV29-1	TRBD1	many	CSVNDRGNEQFF	TGCAGCGTTAACGACAGGGGGAATGAGCAGTTCTTC
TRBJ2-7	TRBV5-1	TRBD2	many	CASGGGGREYYYEQYF	TGCGCCAGCGGCGGAGGAGGGCGGGAGTACTATTACGAGCAGTACTTC
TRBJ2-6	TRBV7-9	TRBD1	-	CASSSDRGISGANVLTF	TGTGCCAGCAGTAGTGACAGGGGAATATCTGGGGCCAACGTCCTGACTTTC
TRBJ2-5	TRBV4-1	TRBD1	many	CASSQGTGGMENQYF	TGCGCCAGCAGCCAGGGGACAGGGGGCATGGAGAACCAGTACTTC
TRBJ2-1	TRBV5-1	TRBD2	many	CASSLRGLAANNEQFF	TGCGCCAGCAGCTTGCGGGGACTAGCGGCCAACAATGAGCAGTTCTTC
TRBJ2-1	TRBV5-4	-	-	CASSWNTYNEQFF	TGTGCCAGCAGCTGGAACACCTACAATGAGCAGTTCTTC
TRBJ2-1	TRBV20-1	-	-	CSAPGFGNSYNEQFF	TGCAGTGCCCCTGGTTTCGGAAACTCCTACAATGAGCAGTTCTTC
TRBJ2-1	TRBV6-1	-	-	CASSDRFSYNEQFF	TGTGCCAGCAGTGACCGGTTCTCCTACAATGAGCAGTTCTTC
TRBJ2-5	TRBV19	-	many	CASSILGRSAETQYF	TGTGCCAGTAGTATTCTAGGCAGAAGCGCAGAGACCCAGTACTTC
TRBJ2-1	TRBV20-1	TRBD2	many	CSAPGLAGVVPYNEQFF	TGCAGTGCTCCGGGACTAGCGGGAGTAGTCCCCTACAATGAGCAGTTCTTC
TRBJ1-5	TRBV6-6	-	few	CASRGDSNQPQHF	TGTGCCAGCAGGGGAGATAGCAATCAGCCCCAGCATTTT
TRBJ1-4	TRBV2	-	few	CASGRGEKLFF	TGTGCCAGCGGTAGGGGTGAAAAACTGTTTTTT
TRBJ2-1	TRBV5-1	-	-	CASSLPLGGYEQFF	TGCGCCAGCAGCTTGCCCTTAGGTGGCTATGAGCAGTTCTTC
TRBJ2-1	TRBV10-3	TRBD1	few	CAISDEGATVGEQFF	TGTGCCATCAGTGATGAGGGGGCTACAGTCGGTGAGCAGTTCTTC
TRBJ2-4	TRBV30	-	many	CACSGLGKNIQYF	TGTGCCTGTTCGGGGTTAGGCAAAAACATTCAGTACTTC
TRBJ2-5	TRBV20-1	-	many	CSAHAQGLRETQYF	TGCAGTGCCCACGCCCAGGGGCTAAGAGAGACCCAGTACTTC
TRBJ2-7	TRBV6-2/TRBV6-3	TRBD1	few	CASRNSGTASYEQYF	TGTGCCAGCAGGAATTCGGGGACAGCTTCCTACGAGCAGTACTTC
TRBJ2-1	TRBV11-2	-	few	CASSLSRVEQFF	TGTGCCAGCAGCCTGTCTAGGGTCGAGCAGTTCTTC
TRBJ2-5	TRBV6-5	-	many	CASSYYFGQETQYF	TGTGCCAGCAGTTACTATTTCGGCCAAGAGACCCAGTACTTC
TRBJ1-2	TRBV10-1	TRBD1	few	CASSPGDRRYGYTF	TGCGCCAGCTCCCCTGGGGACAGGCGCTATGGCTACACCTTC
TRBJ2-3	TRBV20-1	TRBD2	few	CSARSLAGGADTQYF	TGCAGTGCTAGATCACTAGCGGGAGGCGCAGATACGCAGTATTTT
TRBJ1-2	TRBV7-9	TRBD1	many	CASSLRSARGHYGYTF	TGTGCCAGCAGCTTAAGGTCGGCCAGGGGGCATTATGGCTACACCTTC
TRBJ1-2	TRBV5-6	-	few	CASSRGPDYGYTF	TGTGCCAGCAGCCGCGGACCCGACTATGGCTACACCTTC
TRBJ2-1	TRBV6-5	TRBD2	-	CASSYTRNVAGVNNEQFF	TGTGCCAGCAGTTACACAAGAAATGTTGCGGGAGTTAACAATGAGCAGTTCTTC
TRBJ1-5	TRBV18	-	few	CASSPKDSNQPQHF	TGTGCCAGCTCACCAAAGGACAGCAATCAGCCCCAGCATTTT
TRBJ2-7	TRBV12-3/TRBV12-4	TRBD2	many	CASRYSGTDEQYF	TGTGCCAGCAGATATAGCGGGACGGACGAGCAGTACTTC
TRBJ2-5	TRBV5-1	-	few	CASRPGRTQETQYF	TGCGCCAGCAGACCGGGACGGACTCAAGAGACCCAGTACTTC
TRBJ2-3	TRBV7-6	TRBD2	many	CASSKRLAGGATDTQYF	TGTGCCAGCAGCAAACGACTAGCGGGAGGGGCGACAGATACGCAGTATTTT
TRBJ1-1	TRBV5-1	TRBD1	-	CASSLWTGTNTEAFF	TGCGCCAGCAGCCTGTGGACAGGGACGAACACTGAAGCTTTCTTT
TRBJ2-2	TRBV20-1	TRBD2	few	CSILAPTGELFF	TGCAGTATACTAGCGCCCACCGGGGAGCTGTTTTTT
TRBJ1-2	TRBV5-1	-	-	CASSLGSGRLNYGYTF	TGCGCCAGCAGCTTGGGGTCCGGGCGACTCAACTATGGCTACACCTTC
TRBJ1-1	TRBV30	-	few	CAWSVRGGRTEAFF	TGTGCCTGGAGTGTACGCGGGGGTAGAACTGAAGCTTTCTTT
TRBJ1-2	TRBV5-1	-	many	CASSLDGAGYGYTF	TGCGCCAGCAGCTTGGATGGGGCAGGCTATGGCTACACCTTC
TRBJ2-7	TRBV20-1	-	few	CSARARNSIYSYEQYF	TGCAGTGCTAGAGCTCGGAATTCTATCTACTCCTACGAGCAGTACTTC
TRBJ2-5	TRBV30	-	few	CARVDGETQYF	TGTGCCCGCGTGGATGGCGAGACCCAGTACTTC
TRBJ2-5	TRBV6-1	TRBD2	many	CASKSAGDLETQYF	TGTGCCAGCAAATCAGCGGGAGATCTAGAGACCCAGTACTTC
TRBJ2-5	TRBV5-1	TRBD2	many	CASSSERTSGETQYF	TGCGCCAGCAGCTCAGAGAGGACTAGCGGAGAGACCCAGTACTTC
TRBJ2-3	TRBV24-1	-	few	CATSGGAQTSGTDTQYF	TGTGCCACCAGTGGCGGCGCACAAACGAGCGGCACAGATACGCAGTATTTT
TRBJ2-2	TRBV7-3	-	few	CASSPDQNTGELFF	TGTGCCAGCAGCCCGGACCAAAACACCGGGGAGCTGTTTTTT
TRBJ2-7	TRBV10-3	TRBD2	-	CAIASGGGTYEQYF	TGTGCCATCGCGAGTGGGGGGGGAACCTACGAGCAGTACTTC
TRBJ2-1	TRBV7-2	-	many	CASSLFGGTYNEQFF	TGTGCCAGCAGCTTATTCGGCGGGACCTACAATGAGCAGTTCTTC
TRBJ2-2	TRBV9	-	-	CASSVQGFGELFF	TGTGCCAGCAGCGTACAGGGCTTCGGGGAGCTGTTTTTT
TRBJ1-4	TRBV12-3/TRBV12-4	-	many	CASSTTAEKLFF	TGTGCCAGCAGTACGACAGCAGAAAAACTGTTTTTT
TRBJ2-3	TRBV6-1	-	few	CASQGGTDTQYF	TGTGCCAGCCAAGGTGGCACAGATACGCAGTATTTT
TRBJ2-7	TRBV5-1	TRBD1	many	CASSPGGTGVYEQYF	TGCGCCAGCAGCCCGGGTGGGACAGGGGTGTACGAGCAGTACTTC
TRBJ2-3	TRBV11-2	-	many	CASSLDANAQYF	TGTGCCAGCAGCTTAGATGCGAATGCGCAGTATTTT
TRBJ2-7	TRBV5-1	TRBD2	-	CASSSGLSGSSAEQYF	TGCGCCAGCAGCTCCGGTCTTAGCGGGAGTTCAGCCGAGCAGTACTTC